The T cell receptor beta chain under discussion was sequenced for a study of T cell repertoires in cytomegalovirus infection. Turning to the study itself: CMV infection plus the matching HLA type was flagged by public TCR beta signatures.

For this clonotype: Its target is unknown.

Germline V gene lookup returns CDR1 MGHRA and CDR2 YSYEKL. The CDR3 runs to 13 residues. V gave up 0 bases and J gave up 9 bases, with 11 bases separating them. In TCRdb, the reads were re-called with MiXCR into one record per CDR3 protein. There are 60,000 to 80,000 distinct CDR3 sequences in the sample; around 21% occur only once, and around 72% lies in the top ten. Study-level findings and limits: Carriers of CMV and the relevant HLA type were discriminated by public TCR beta frequency. HLA-C-restricted CMV clonotypes gave the most frequent clonotype in two of eight donors.

Material: CD8+ T cells from cultured PBMCs, obtained from culture after CMV antigen stimulation. The source is a human donor in good health (CMV status not recorded). Some clones in this sample may be carry-over from other donors' samples. The chain employs TRBV4-1 and TRBJ1-1; D is undetermined. The DNA of the CDR3 is TGCGCCAGCAGCCAAGAAGACCTACGTAAAGCTTTCTTT. Translating it yields CASSQEDLRKAFF.